The T cell receptor (beta chain) under discussion was sequenced for a study of regulatory T cells in long-lasting Graves disease. This clonotype was counted at least ten times. Time point indicated: newly diagnosed GD, antithyroid drugs for less than 3 months. Extracted PBMC RNA gave rise to the TCR library. V was trimmed by 6 bases and J by 2 bases, leaving 23 bases between them. The CDR3 has 16 residues. Looked up from germline, CDR1 is DFQATT and CDR2 is SNEGSKA (reference sequence). Building of the TCR beta libraries involved iRepertoire HTBI primers and Arm-PCR of CDR3 regions. Each CDR3 protein is one row after TCRdb ran MiXCR on the multiplex PCR reads. The sample contains approximately 470,000 distinct CDR3 sequences, 15% to 20% of which appear only once. These same data were also listed under a study on T cells in Graves' hyperthyroidism and ophthalmopathy.

The J gene is TRBJ2-7, the V gene TRBV20-1, with D possibly being TRBD1 (6 bases). This TCR derives from a man aged 40-55 years with Graves disease. The specimen comprised peripheral blood mononuclear cells (PBMCs), sampled at new diagnosis, from a patient treated with antithyroid drugs. In nucleotides, the CDR3 is TGCAGTGCCACGAAACCCCAGGGGTTACCAACCTACGAGCAGTACTTC. Its protein is CSATKPQGLPTYEQYF.